This T cell receptor (beta chain) originates from a study of Siglec-9 on CD8 T cells in melanoma. Findings of the study overall: Siglec-9 reportedly marks and regulates an effector memory CD8+ T-cell subset apparently accumulating in melanoma tumors.

Regarding this clone: The antigen remains unidentified.

Only in-frame clones appear in the TCRdb table, and some are missing; sequencing was by immunoSEQ multiplex PCR. In the table there are about 33,000 clones, 80% to 85% of which are singletons. This clonotype originated in a human donor in good health. The sample comprised Siglec-9- CD8+ T cells sorted from blood.

CDR3 protein: CASSQGFSYEQYF. In DNA, the CDR3 is TGTGCCAGCAGCCAGGGTTTCTCCTACGAGCAGTACTTC. This chain links TRBV7-9 with TRBJ2-7; possibly TRBD1 for D (5 bases). CDR3 length equals 13 residues. CDR1 and CDR2 from the germline V gene are SEHNR and FQNEAQ (reference sequence). V was clipped by 5 bases and J by 0 bases, with 8 bases between them.